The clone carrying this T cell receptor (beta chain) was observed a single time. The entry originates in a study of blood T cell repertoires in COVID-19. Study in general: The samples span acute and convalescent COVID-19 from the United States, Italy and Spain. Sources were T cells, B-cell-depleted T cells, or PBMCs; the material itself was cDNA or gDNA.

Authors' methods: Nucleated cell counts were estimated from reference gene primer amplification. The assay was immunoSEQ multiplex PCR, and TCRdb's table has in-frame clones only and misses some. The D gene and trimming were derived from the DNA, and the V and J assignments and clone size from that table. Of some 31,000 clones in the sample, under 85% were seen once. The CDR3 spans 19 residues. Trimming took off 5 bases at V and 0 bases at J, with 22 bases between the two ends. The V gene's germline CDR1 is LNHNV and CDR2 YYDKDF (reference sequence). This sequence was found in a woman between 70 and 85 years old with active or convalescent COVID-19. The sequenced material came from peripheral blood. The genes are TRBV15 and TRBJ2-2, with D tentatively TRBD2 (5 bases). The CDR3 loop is CATSYTRGLGGPNTGELFF. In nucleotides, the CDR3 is TGTGCCACCAGCTATACCAGAGGGCTCGGCGGTCCGAACACCGGGGAGCTGTTTTTT.